This TCR beta chain was profiled in a study of T cells in Graves' hyperthyroidism and ophthalmopathy. Whole-study findings and limits: Blood also held most thyroid clonotypes expanded beyond 0.001. Before onset, ophthalmopathy was predicted by the model a median roughly six months earlier.

This clonotype occurred many times. What it binds is unknown. V lost 0 bases to trimming and J lost 4 bases, with 13 bases between them. The CDR3 has 16 residues. The germline gives CDR1 SGHRS, CDR2 YFSETQ. Authors of the study amplified TCR beta CDR3 regions from RNA transcripts. In the first-round RT-PCR of the TCR CDR3, the HTBI primer set was used. TCRdb re-called the multiplex PCR reads through MiXCR, storing one row per CDR3 protein. Of approximately 690,000 distinct CDR3 sequences listed, about a fifth are singletons. More than 8.5 ml of fresh peripheral blood supplied the PBMCs. The rearrangement uses TRBV5-1 and TRBJ1-4, with a possible D match to TRBD1 (5 bases). Source material: blood. The sequence was collected from a man in his thirties or forties with Graves' ophthalmopathy. The chain's CDR3 is CASSLAPGTLNEKLFF. DNA for the CDR3: TGCGCCAGCAGCTTGGCCCCAGGGACCCTTAATGAAAAACTGTTTTTT.